This TCR beta chain was identified in a study of beta chain features in type 1 diabetes. After removal of 2 bases from V and 4 bases from J, the junction contained 10 bases not matched to a gene. The CDR3 has 16 amino acids. Germline V CDR1 and CDR2: MNHEY, SMNVEV (reference sequence). Using CD45RO/CCR7/CD25/CD127/CD95/CD27, CD4+ naive, central memory, regulatory and stem cell-like memory cells were sorted. All sorted populations exceeded 95% purity. Study results and caveats: TCRB CDR3s were moderately but significantly shorter in Type 1 diabetes patients in all four CD4+ subsets. Individuals with type 1 diabetes displayed fewer insertions and more deletions at VDJ junctions. Healthy donors had naive, central memory and Treg TCRB repertoires that appeared less similar than those seen among patients.

In this sample, this clone turned up a few times. As yet, its antigen is unknown. All of the isolated RNA was reverse transcribed, so expressed TCRB transcripts were sequenced. Profiling relied on immunoSEQ multiplex PCR, and the TCRdb table lists in-frame clones only, not all of them. Among some 350,000 clones, roughly 14% were seen once, and the ten largest hold roughly 0.015%. Material: naive CD4+ T cells from blood. J is TRBJ1-2 and V is TRBV27, with 7 bases identical to TRBD1. This clonotype was sampled from a woman aged 18-29 years with type 1 diabetes. The chain's CDR3 is CASSLGGTESFYGYTF. The CDR3 nucleotides read TGTGCCAGCAGTTTAGGAGGGACAGAGAGCTTCTATGGCTACACCTTC.